This T cell receptor (beta chain) was recorded in a study of cytomegalovirus exposure and HLA in healthy donors (TCRdb year 2017). Looking at the study overall: An earlier analysis of around 600 of the donors reported more than 250 Gb of sequence data and around 110 million unique TCR beta sequences from 150 million to 200 million T cells. An early release that covered about 600 HLA-typed donors contained about 300 gigabases of sequencing data and around 80 million unique TCR sequences. The genetic ancestry cluster associated with self-reported Caucasian donors included roughly four fifths of the roughly 400 genotyped donors. The aim of the study was to test whether cataloging public T cell receptors could identify signatures of past pathogen exposure. Using immunosequencing, the study profiled T cell repertoires from around 670 subjects and related those repertoires to cytomegalovirus serostatus. In addition to the first cohort of hundreds of subjects, a separate validation cohort of 120 different subjects was used. High-throughput TCR immunosequencing, statistical association of individual TCRs with disease status, and machine learning were combined to predict cytomegalovirus infection status. A later analysis re-analyzed previously published TCR beta repertoires from approximately 670 donors and added high-resolution HLA genotyping to study TCR occurrence patterns. The later analysis used no new phenotypic data to find candidate immune exposures, relying instead on TCR beta sequences and their occurrence across donors. To decide whether each TCR beta V gene segment behaved as functional or pseudogenic, an earlier analysis of nearly 600 of the donors relied on high-throughput TCR beta sequencing. Donor age, sex, ethnicity and CMV serostatus were compiled together with the repertoire data. A later genetic analysis used genome-wide SNP genotypes for about 65% of the roughly 670 donors, treating that subset as a discovery cohort. All discovery cohort repertoires had been generated on a single sequencing platform. Class I and class II HLA loci were covered by the typing at four-digit resolution. The number of donors typed differed by locus, with about 629-630 for A, B, C, DRB1 and DQB1, more than 500 for DQA1, 600 to 610 for DPA1, and 472 for DPB1. Because of strong linkage in the cohort, roughly five DR-DQ haplotypes were treated as single units for association and clustering. On average, roughly 240,000 unique TCR beta nucleotide sequences were sequenced per donor among a few hundred genotyped donors of the cohort, with around 19% of those sequences being non-productive.

The cohort comprised some 730 healthy bone marrow donors. At the time of sampling, all cohort members were nominally healthy, though unrecorded immune exposures were likely present. The donor was CMV seropositive and was included in the group of some 290 seropositive cohort members. Every donor gave a peripheral blood sample, and the peripheral blood mononuclear cells from that sample were used for TCR beta sequencing. Genomic DNA was extracted from the blood cell samples with the Qiagen DNeasy Blood Extraction Kit. General study outcomes and caveats: For the cohort, immune exposure information was limited to CMV serostatus. Sequencing depth was assumed to be roughly uniform across donors in the presence/absence analyses, though that assumption may not hold. In a later analysis, the rate of TCR association differed among HLA loci, with DRB1 alleles having the most associated TCRs and HLA-C alleles having the fewest. In an earlier analysis of 587 of the donors, most TCR beta V segments appeared in productive rearrangements about 87% or about 30% of the time, broadly matching IMGT annotations. Compared with the roughly 710-donor mean, donors in an Asian-associated ancestry cluster had fewer N-insertions in productive TCRs, according to a later genetic analysis. In vitro tests confirmed that three of the cytomegalovirus-associated TCR beta chains recognize cytomegalovirus antigens. It was suggested by the authors that the approach could potentially be generalized to other disease states and immunological phenotypes. The earlier analysis of some 560 of the donors excluded around 17 rarely observed V segments, including chromosome 9 orphons, because counts were too low. While some public TCRs were present in many individuals, most TCR sequences turned up only very rarely across donors. A later analysis found that HLA-associated TCR beta chains were more clonally expanded and had lower generation probabilities than equally common non-associated chains. Because the 87-base-pair reads could not distinguish some IMGT-functional V segments, including TRBV6-2 and TRBV6-3, those segments were excluded. A later analysis associated 15,000 or so TCR beta sequences with specific HLA alleles at a false discovery rate of 0.05. The cohort was sequenced for TCR beta chains only, and without alpha or paired-chain data the features that could be detected were limited. When HLA alleles, especially DR and DQ, strongly co-occurred, TCR associations were difficult to assign to individual alleles. A later genetic analysis associated a missense DCLRE1C variant with V-gene and J-gene trimming of TCR beta chains, and an independent cohort replicated the association. A further reported finding was that TCR beta sequences accurately predicted the HLA-A and HLA-B alleles for most subjects in the first cohort. A later analysis reported that several top co-occurrence clusters appeared linked to parvovirus B19, influenza, CMV and Epstein-Barr virus. Correlated functional status among segregating V segments might be attributable to linkage disequilibrium, but an unknown experimental factor could not be ruled out. In both the original and validation cohorts, the classifier was reported to diagnose cytomegalovirus status with high specificity and sensitivity. In the study, 150 to 200 TCR beta chains were listed as associated with cytomegalovirus. In a later analysis, most CMV-associated TCR beta chains were found to appear HLA-restricted, with HLA associations seemingly driven largely by CMV exposure. Because some donors lacked HLA typing at each locus, the association tests relied only on the typed subset. The sequencing pipeline was judged likely to have produced a cluster of highly shared sequence variants as a technical artifact.

A note on this clone: This receptor's antigen is unknown. No per-base quality is available; no much larger clone lies one base away.

Trimming takes 6 bases from V and 0 bases from J, and the germline ends sit 8 bases apart. From its cysteine to its phenylalanine, the CDR3 spans 13 amino acids. Just CDR3 DNA is preserved here, 39 bases in frame from base 1. Sequences KGHSH (CDR1) and LQKENI (CDR2) are obtained from the germline V gene. Receptors were amplified or captured by the immunoSEQ multiplex PCR assay. For the multiplex PCR, a mixture combining 60 forward primers for TCR Vbeta segments and 13 reverse primers for TCR Jbeta segments was used. The CDR3 region of rearranged TCR beta genes was amplified from genomic DNA with a multiplex PCR assay. Amplified TCR beta libraries were sequenced as 87-base-pair reads on the Illumina HiSeq System. As for how the authors treated the data: In a later analysis, some 80 million unique TCR beta chains were counted across the 500 to 850 repertoires, and about 10 million of these chains were shared by at least two donors. A nearest-neighbor algorithm error-corrected the raw reads and collapsed the reads into unique sequences, merging closely related sequences to remove PCR and sequencing errors. Alignment of CDR3 sequences to IMGT reference sequences was used to assign V, D and J gene segments. Each retained sequence needed at least a six-nucleotide match to both a V gene segment and a J gene segment. Rearrangements were classified as productive when the CDR3 lacked stop codons and remained in frame with V and J, and all other rearrangements were classified as non-productive. Following IMGT convention, CDR3 was defined as the stretch from the second conserved V-encoded cysteine up to the conserved J-encoded phenylalanine. Sequences without an unambiguous match to a single V gene segment were excluded from the earlier analysis of about 640 of the donors. In an earlier analysis of 587 of the donors, V segments were called functional above 56.7% productive rearrangements and were called segregating when the between-donor standard deviation exceeded 5%. A statistical classification framework was developed to diagnose cytomegalovirus status using the catalog of TCR beta chain sequences. V and J gene assignment, in a later analysis, came from comparing TCR nucleotide sequences with IMGT/GENE-DB human TR gene sequences. A later analysis assigned CDR3 sequences and most-parsimonious VDJ recombination scenarios with the TCRdist pipeline. A later analysis defined each TCR beta chain by its CDR3 amino acid sequence plus V-gene family, and excluded reads lacking a unique V-gene family. A later analysis removed several hundred highly shared, low-generation-probability nucleotide sequences to deal with suspected cross-contamination and a sequencing artifact. In a later analysis, a clonal expansion index was calculated for each public chain from normalized within-repertoire ranks of inferred template counts. Generation probabilities in a later analysis came from a VDJ recombination model fitted to out-of-frame rearrangements, and those results were checked against IGoR. In a later analysis, TCR-TCR, TCR-HLA and TCR-CMV co-occurrence was scored with hypergeometric tests, and a repertoire-size bias correction was applied to TCR pairs. False discovery rates were estimated in a later analysis by permuting HLA or CMV assignments 20 times. In a later analysis, co-occurring TCRs were grouped using DBSCAN, with TCRdist sequence similarity added in when clustering inside HLA-allele-positive subsets. Repertoires with fewer than 30,000 or more than 120,000 public chains were left out of co-occurrence clustering, as were five repertoires with anomalous nucleotide sharing. What TCRdb holds here is the immuneACCESS table cut down to in-frame rearrangements. Part of the clones is not present; checked against another copy, under half of the missing clones reflect an unresolved V gene, and the others are unexplained. The DNA was the basis for D and trimming; V, J and clone size are from that table. The sample table records some 160,000 clones; 84% of these occur just once. 6.4% of the sample is held by the ten biggest clonotypes.

Specimen: PBMCs. The sequence was obtained from a man between 50 and 59 years old in good health and CMV-seropositive. The sequence is built from TRBV18 and TRBJ1-2; the D gene is unclear. The CDR3 has the sequence CASSPPANYGYTF. The DNA is TGTGCCAGCTCCCCGCCAGCTAACTATGGCTACACCTTC.